These T cell receptor beta chains were read from a single sample in a study of T cell responses to AZD1222 COVID-19 vaccine. TCRdb keeps only in-frame clones here, not all; method: immunoSEQ multiplex PCR. Of roughly 140,000 clones in the sample, around nine tenths are singletons; the top ten hold about 1.6%. Sample: peripheral blood, taken 28 days after the second AZD1222 dose. Receptors were obtained from an adult who received the AZD1222 COVID-19 vaccine. CDR3s include the opening cysteine and the closing phenylalanine or tryptophan. A D gene is named only where the DNA matches it firmly. Size is stated for part of the rows, as once, few or many counts, or as a class when the clone is expanded.

d_gene,len,abundance,v_gene,j_gene,CDR3aa,CDR3nt
-,16,once,TRBV20-1,TRBJ2-3,CSASDPGRGVTDTQYF,TGCAGTGCTAGTGATCCGGGGAGGGGGGTCACAGATACGCAGTATTTT
-,13,-,TRBV5-1,TRBJ1-5,CASSKWTDQPQHF,TGCGCCAGCAGCAAATGGACAGATCAGCCCCAGCATTTT
-,15,-,TRBV25-1,TRBJ1-6,CASRRGVFYNSPLHF,TGTGCCAGCAGGCGGGGGGTTTTCTATAATTCACCCCTCCACTTT
-,19,-,TRBV9,TRBJ2-6,CASSVEGRARHSGANVLTF,TGTGCCAGCAGCGTAGAGGGAAGGGCCCGTCACTCTGGGGCCAACGTCCTGACTTTC
TRBD2,19,-,TRBV3-1/TRBV3-2,TRBJ2-1,CASSPDDRVAGGQYNEQFF,TGTGCCAGCAGCCCAGACGATAGGGTGGCGGGGGGGCAGTACAATGAGCAGTTCTTC
-,12,few,TRBV2,TRBJ2-7,CASSESSYEQYF,TGTGCCAGCAGTGAATCATCCTACGAGCAGTACTTC
-,13,-,TRBV7-9,TRBJ2-5,CASSLAGGETQYF,TGTGCCAGCAGCTTGGCCGGCGGAGAGACCCAGTACTTC
-,13,-,TRBV12-3/TRBV12-4,TRBJ1-2,CASSHRTAYGYTF,TGTGCCAGCAGCCACAGGACAGCATATGGCTACACCTTC
TRBD1,16,-,TRBV28,TRBJ1-5,CASSTRTGGSNQPQHF,TGTGCCAGCAGTACCCGGACAGGGGGTAGCAATCAGCCCCAGCATTTT
-,12,-,TRBV4-1,TRBJ1-4,CASSPLGGKLFF,TGCGCCAGCAGCCCGTTAGGGGGAAAACTGTTTTTT
TRBD1,17,-,TRBV19,TRBJ1-2,CAGKTTGASDTPYGYTF,TGTGCCGGAAAGACGACAGGGGCGTCCGATACGCCCTATGGCTACACCTTC
TRBD2,15,-,TRBV24-1,TRBJ2-3,CATSGSGGVADTQYF,TGTGCCACCAGTGGTAGCGGGGGTGTTGCAGATACGCAGTATTTT
-,11,-,TRBV10-2,TRBJ2-7,CASRSKDEQYF,TGCGCCAGCAGAAGCAAAGACGAGCAGTACTTC
TRBD2,14,-,TRBV3-1/TRBV3-2,TRBJ2-1,CASLRSGGHNEQFF,TGTGCCAGCCTTCGTAGCGGGGGCCACAATGAGCAGTTCTTC
TRBD1,17,-,TRBV13,TRBJ1-1,CASSSSRDRGRNTEAFF,TGTGCCAGCAGCTCCTCGCGGGACAGGGGTCGGAACACTGAAGCTTTCTTT
-,13,-,TRBV30,TRBJ2-5,CAWSVSDLETQYF,TGTGCCTGGAGTGTCTCTGATTTGGAGACCCAGTACTTC
-,12,-,TRBV12-3/TRBV12-4,TRBJ1-2,CASSLGGPGYTF,TGTGCCAGCAGTTTGGGAGGGCCGGGCTACACCTTC
-,14,few,TRBV9,TRBJ1-1,CASSVGGEGTEAFF,TGTGCCAGCAGCGTAGGAGGGGAGGGGACTGAAGCTTTCTTT
-,12,-,TRBV6-5,TRBJ2-2,CASSTNTGELFF,TGTGCCAGCAGTACTAACACCGGGGAGCTGTTTTTT